This T cell receptor beta chain originates from a study of shared clonotypes between healthy human individuals. In the authors' methods: Junction-only immunoSEQ data arrived without quality scores, meaning filtering differed. Some clones are missing from TCRdb's copy, which holds only in-frame ones; the method was immunoSEQ multiplex PCR. V and J calls and clone size are those listed in that table; D and trimming were worked out from the DNA. This table holds 1,500,000 or so clones, about 96% found once. Healthy adults negative for HIV, lacking recent acute infections or vaccinations, served as donors. The ends were cut back, 5 bases at V and 1 base at J, with 12 bases in the middle. Germline values: CDR1 SGDLS, CDR2 YYNGEE. The CDR3 contains 14 residues.

The chain couples TRBV9 to TRBJ1-1; possible D gene TRBD1, 6 bases. This TCR was sampled from a young man in good health. Sequencing was performed on naive CD4+ T cells sorted from blood. Documented subset: CD45RA+ positively selected. CDR3 sequence: CASSATGRNTEAFF. CDR3 bases: TGTGCCAGCAGTGCAACAGGGAGGAACACTGAAGCTTTCTTT.